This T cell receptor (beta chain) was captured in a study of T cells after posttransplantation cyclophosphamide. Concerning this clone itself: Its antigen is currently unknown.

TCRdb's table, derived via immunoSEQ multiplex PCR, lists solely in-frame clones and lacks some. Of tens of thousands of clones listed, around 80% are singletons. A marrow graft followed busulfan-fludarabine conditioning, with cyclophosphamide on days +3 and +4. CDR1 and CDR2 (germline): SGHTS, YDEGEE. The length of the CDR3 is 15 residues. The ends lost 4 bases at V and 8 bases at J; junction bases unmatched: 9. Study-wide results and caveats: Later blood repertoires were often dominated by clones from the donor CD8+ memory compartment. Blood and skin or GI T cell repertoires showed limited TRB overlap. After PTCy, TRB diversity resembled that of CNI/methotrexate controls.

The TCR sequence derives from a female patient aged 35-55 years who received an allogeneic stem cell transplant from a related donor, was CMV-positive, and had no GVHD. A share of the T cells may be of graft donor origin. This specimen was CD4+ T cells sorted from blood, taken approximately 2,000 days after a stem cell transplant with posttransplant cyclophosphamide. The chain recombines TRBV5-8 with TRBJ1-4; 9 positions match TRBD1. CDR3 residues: CASSLTTGGGEKLFF. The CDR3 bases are TGTGCCAGCAGCCTCACAACAGGGGGCGGGGAAAAACTGTTTTTT. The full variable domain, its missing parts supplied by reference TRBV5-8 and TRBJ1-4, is EAGVTQSPTHLIKTRGQQATLRCSPISGHTSVYWYQQALGLGLQFLLWYDEGEERNRGNFPPRFSGRQFPNYSSELNVNALELEDSALYLCASSLTTGGGEKLFFGSGTQLSVL.